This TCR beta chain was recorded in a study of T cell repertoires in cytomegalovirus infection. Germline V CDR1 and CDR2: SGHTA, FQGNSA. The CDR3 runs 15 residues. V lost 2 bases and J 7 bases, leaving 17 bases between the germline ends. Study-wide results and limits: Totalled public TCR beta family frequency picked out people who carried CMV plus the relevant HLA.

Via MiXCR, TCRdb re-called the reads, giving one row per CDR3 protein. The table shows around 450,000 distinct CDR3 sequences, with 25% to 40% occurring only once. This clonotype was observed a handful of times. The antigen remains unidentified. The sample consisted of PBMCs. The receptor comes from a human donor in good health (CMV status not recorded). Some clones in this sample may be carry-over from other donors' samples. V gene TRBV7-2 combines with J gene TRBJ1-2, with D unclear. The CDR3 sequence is CASSLFTTTNRGYTF. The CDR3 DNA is TGTGCCAGCAGCTTATTTACGACAACGAATCGTGGCTACACCTTC.